The 4 T cell receptor beta chains in this list originate from one sample, sequenced in a study of PD-1 blockade in classical Hodgkin lymphoma. Time point meaning: newly diagnosed, previously untreated cHL patient sample. Produced via immunoSEQ multiplex PCR; TCRdb's table is partial and in-frame only. The top ten hold 4.9% of the sample, which has approximately 45,000 clones, roughly 88% seen once. The sequenced material came from peripheral blood mononuclear cells (PBMCs). Every receptor here comes from a human donor with classical Hodgkin lymphoma.

V usage is TRBV10-3 and J usage is TRBJ2-7; 13 bases line up with TRBD2. CDR1 and CDR2 from the germline V gene are ENHRY and SYGVKD. The CDR3 is 17 residues long. The J segment lost 2 bases and the V segment lost 0 bases, leaving 4 bases of the junction unmatched. CDR3 DNA: TGTGCCATCAGTGAGTCTACTAGCGGGAGGGGCGCCTACGAGCAGTACTTC. It is translated as CAISESTSGRGAYEQYF.

The rearrangement joins TRBV10-1 to TRBJ2-7; TRBD1 matches 10 bases. The V segment lost 3 bases and the J segment 5 bases; nucleotides outside the gene matches: 4. The germline V gene has CDR1 WNHNN and CDR2 SYGVQD (reference sequence). CDR3 length: 14 residues. This CDR3 reads CASSDRDRGHEQYV. The CDR3 DNA is TGCGCCAGCAGTGACCGGGACAGGGGCCACGAGCAGTACGTC.

V usage is TRBV5-1 and J usage is TRBJ2-1, with TRBD1 matching 12 bases. CDR3 length: 15 residues. With 3 bases clipped from V and 10 bases from J, the junction kept 8 bases outside the gene matches. Per germline, CDR1 SGHRS and CDR2 YFSETQ. The CDR3 region has the DNA TGCGCCAGCAGCTCTACCGGGACAGGGGGCAGGGAGCAGTTCTTC. Translating it yields CASSSTGTGGREQFF.

The CDR3 DNA reads TGTGCCAGCAGGGGGGTGCTCACAGATACGCAGTATTTT. Translating it yields CASRGVLTDTQYF. The chain uses TRBV28 and TRBJ2-3; TRBD1 or TRBD2 may be the D gene (5 bases each). Trimming shortened V by 6 bases and J by 2 bases, and 9 bases separated the two germline ends. Germline-derived CDR1 and CDR2 are MDHEN and SYDVKM. The CDR3 is 13 amino acids.